This T cell receptor beta chain was captured in a study of blood T cell repertoires in COVID-19. Study background: Samples representing acute and convalescent COVID-19 were sourced from the United States, Italy and Spain. Nucleic acid was either cDNA or gDNA, and it came from T cells, B-cell-depleted T cells, or PBMCs.

How the authors handled the data: Reference gene primer amplification gave nucleated cell count estimates. Clones were sequenced by immunoSEQ multiplex PCR, and TCRdb holds only the in-frame ones, with some missing. V and J calls and clone size come straight from that table; D and trimming were deduced from the DNA. The table has 350,000 to 400,000 clones, 70% to 90% seen once. Clinical history reported by participants formed the basis on which cohorts were assigned. The CDR3 extends over 15 amino acids. The germline CDR1 and CDR2 sequences are LNHDA and SQIVND (reference sequence). The germline V and J ends were trimmed by 3 bases and 13 bases, with 24 bases remaining between them.

Material for sequencing was PBMCs or T cells enriched from blood (not recorded which). The sequence came from a woman aged 25 to 39 with acute COVID-19. The V and J genes are TRBV19 and TRBJ1-2; D is perhaps TRBD1 (6 bases). The CDR3: CASSMGRGRDLYSTF. The CDR3 DNA reads TGTGCCAGTAGTATGGGCAGGGGCAGGGACCTATATTCCACCTTC. The variable domain in full, with the rest retrieved from reference TRBV19 and TRBJ1-2, is DGGITQSPKYLFRKEGQNVTLSCEQNLNHDAMYWYRQDPGQGLRLIYYSQIVNDFQKGDIAEGYSVSREKKESFPLTVTSAQKNPTAFYLCASSMGRGRDLYSTFGSGTRLTVV.